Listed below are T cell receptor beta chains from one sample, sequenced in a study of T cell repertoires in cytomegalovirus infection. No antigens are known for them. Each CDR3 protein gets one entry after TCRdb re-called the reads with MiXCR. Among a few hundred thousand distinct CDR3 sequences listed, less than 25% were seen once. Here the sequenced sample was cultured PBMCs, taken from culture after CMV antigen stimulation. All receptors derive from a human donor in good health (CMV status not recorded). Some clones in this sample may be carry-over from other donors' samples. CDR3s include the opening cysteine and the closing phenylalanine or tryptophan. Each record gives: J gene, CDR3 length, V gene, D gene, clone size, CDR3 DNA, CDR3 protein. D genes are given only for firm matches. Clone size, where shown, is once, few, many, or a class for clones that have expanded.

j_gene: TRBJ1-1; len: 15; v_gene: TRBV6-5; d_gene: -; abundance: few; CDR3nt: TGTGCCAGCAGTTACGTAGGCCGATTGAACACTGAAGCTTTCTTT; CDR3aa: CASSYVGRLNTEAFF
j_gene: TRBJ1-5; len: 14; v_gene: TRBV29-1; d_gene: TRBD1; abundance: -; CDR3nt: TGCAGCGTTGCCGGGACAGGGACAAATCAGCCCCAGCATTTT; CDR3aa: CSVAGTGTNQPQHF
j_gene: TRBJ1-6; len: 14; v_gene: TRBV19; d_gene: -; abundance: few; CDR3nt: TGTGCCAGCTCCACCGCAGTCCTCAATTCACCCCTCCACTTT; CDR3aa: CASSTAVLNSPLHF
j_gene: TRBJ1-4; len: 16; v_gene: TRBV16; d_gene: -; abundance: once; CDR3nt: TGTGCCAGCAGCCAATTAGGATTTTCAGCTAATGAAAAACTGTTTTTT; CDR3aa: CASSQLGFSANEKLFF
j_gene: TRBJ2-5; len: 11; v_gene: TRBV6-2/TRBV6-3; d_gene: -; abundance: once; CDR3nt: TGTGCCAGCAGTCAGGCGGGACAACAGTACTTC; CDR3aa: CASSQAGQQYF
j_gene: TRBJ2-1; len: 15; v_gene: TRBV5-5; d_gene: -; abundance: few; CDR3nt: TGTGCCAGCAGCTTTTTTGATTCCTCCTACAATGAGCAGTTCTTC; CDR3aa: CASSFFDSSYNEQFF
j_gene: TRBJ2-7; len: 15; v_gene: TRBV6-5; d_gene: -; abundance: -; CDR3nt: TGTGCCAGGCGACATACTGTTGCTACCCCCTACGAGCAGTACTTC; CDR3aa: CARRHTVATPYEQYF
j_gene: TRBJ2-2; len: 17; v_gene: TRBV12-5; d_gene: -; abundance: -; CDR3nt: TGTGCTAGTGGTTTGGGGTGGGGCGGAGAGTCCACCGGGGAGCTGTTTTTT; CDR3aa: CASGLGWGGESTGELFF
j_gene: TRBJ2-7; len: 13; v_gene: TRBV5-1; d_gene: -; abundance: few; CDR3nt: TGCGCCAGCAGCTTGCATGTAGGGGCCGAGCAGTACTTC; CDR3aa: CASSLHVGAEQYF
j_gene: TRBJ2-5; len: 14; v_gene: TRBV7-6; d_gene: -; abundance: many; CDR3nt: TGTGCCAGCAGCTTAGGAGCAGGGTTGGAGACCCAGTACTTC; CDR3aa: CASSLGAGLETQYF
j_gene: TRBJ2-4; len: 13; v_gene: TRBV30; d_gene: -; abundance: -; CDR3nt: TGTGCCTGGAGTGTAGACGCCTCGGGCATTCAGTACTTC; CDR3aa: CAWSVDASGIQYF
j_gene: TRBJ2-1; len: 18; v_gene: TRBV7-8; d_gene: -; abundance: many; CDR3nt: TGTGCCAGCAGCCCCCGGGCAGTGGCGGGAATAGGTTTAAATGAGCAGTTCTTC; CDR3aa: CASSPRAVAGIGLNEQFF
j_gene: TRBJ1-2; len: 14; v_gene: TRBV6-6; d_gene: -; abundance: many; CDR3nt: TGTGCCAGCAGTTACGTCGGGGGGTGGTATGGCTACACCTTC; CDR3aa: CASSYVGGWYGYTF
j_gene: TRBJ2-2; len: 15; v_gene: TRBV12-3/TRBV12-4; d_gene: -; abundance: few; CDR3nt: TGTGCCAGCAGTTTACGAAAATCGAACACCGGGGAGCTGTTTTTT; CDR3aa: CASSLRKSNTGELFF
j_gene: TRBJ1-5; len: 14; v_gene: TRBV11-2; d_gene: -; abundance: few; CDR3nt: TGTGCCAGCAGCTTAGACCCCACCTATCAGCCCCAGCATTTT; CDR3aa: CASSLDPTYQPQHF
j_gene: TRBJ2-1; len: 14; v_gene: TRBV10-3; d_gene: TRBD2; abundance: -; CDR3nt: TGTGCCATCAGGGGGACTAGCGGAGACAATGAGCAGTTCTTC; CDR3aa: CAIRGTSGDNEQFF
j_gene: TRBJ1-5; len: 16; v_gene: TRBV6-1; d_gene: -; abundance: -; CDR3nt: TGTGCCAGCAGACGTGCGGGTGTGGGGGGCAATCAGCCCCAGCATTTT; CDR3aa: CASRRAGVGGNQPQHF
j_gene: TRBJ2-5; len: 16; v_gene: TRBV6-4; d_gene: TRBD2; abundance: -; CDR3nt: TGTGCCAGCAGACTTTGGACTAGCGGGGGCCAAGGGGCCCAGTACTTC; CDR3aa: CASRLWTSGGQGAQYF
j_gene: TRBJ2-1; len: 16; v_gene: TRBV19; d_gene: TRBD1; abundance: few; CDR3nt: TGTGCCAGTAGTATTTATTCGGGGACAGACTACAATGAGCAGTTCTTC; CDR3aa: CASSIYSGTDYNEQFF
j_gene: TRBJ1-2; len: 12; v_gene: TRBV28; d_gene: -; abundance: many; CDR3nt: TGTGCCAGCAGTTTATACAGGTCCAGCTACACCTTC; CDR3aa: CASSLYRSSYTF
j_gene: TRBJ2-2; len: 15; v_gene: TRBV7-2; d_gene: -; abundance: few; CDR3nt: TGTGCCAGCGTGGAGGGACTCGGGAACACCGGGGAGCTGTTTTTT; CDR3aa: CASVEGLGNTGELFF
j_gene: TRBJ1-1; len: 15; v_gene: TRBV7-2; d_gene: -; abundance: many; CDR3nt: TGTGCCAGCAGCACCCGGGGGGCTTCGAACACTGAAGCTTTCTTT; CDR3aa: CASSTRGASNTEAFF
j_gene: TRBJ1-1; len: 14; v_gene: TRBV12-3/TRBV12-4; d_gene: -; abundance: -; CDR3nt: TGTGCCAGCAGTTTATGGACAGTTAACACTGAAGCTTTCTTT; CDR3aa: CASSLWTVNTEAFF
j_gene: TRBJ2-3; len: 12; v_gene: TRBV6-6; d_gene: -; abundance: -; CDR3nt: TGTGCCAGCACCGAAAGCGGAGATACGCAGTATTTT; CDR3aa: CASTESGDTQYF
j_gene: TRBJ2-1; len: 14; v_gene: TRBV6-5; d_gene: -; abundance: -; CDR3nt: TGTGCCAGCTCGGGGGCAGGGGGCTACAATGAGCAGTTCTTC; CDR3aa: CASSGAGGYNEQFF
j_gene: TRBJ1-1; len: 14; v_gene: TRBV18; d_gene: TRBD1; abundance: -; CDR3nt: TGTGCCAGCCGCCCGACAGGGACGAACACTGAAGCTTTCTTT; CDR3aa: CASRPTGTNTEAFF
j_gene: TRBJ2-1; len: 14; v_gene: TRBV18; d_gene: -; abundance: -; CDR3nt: TGTGCCAGCTCACCCGAGTCTCAAACTTGGGAGCAGTTCTTC; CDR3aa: CASSPESQTWEQFF
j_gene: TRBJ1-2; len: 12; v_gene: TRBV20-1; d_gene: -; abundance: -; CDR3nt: TGCAGTGCTAGAGCCCGTGAGATCGGCTACACCTTC; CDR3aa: CSARAREIGYTF
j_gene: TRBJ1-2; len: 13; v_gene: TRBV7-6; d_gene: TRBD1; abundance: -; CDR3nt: TGTGCCAGCAGCTTACGAGGGACAGCTGGCTACACCTTC; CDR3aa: CASSLRGTAGYTF
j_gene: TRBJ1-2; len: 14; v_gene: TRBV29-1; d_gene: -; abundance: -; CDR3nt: TGCAGCGTTGAAGATCCGGGACGGAACTATGGCTACACCTTC; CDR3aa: CSVEDPGRNYGYTF
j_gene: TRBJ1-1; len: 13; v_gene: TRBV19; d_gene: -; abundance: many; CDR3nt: TGTGCCAGTAGTACGGAGTACAACACTGAAGCTTTCTTT; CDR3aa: CASSTEYNTEAFF
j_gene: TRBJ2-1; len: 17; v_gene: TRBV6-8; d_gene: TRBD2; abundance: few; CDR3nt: TGTGCCAGCAGTACGGGACTAGCGGGAGATGGGAACAATGAGCAGTTCTTC; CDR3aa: CASSTGLAGDGNNEQFF
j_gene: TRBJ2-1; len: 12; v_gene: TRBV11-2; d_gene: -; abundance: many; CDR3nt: TGTGCCAGCAGCTTACTAGAGCGGGAGCAGTTCTTC; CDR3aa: CASSLLEREQFF
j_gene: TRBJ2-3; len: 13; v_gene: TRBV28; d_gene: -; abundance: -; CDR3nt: TGTGCCAGCAGTTTCGCAGATACAGATACGCAGTATTTT; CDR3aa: CASSFADTDTQYF
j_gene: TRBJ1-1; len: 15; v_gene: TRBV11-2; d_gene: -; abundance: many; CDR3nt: TGTGCCAGCAGCTTAGAGGGGATAGGGAACACTGAAGCTTTCTTT; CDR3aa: CASSLEGIGNTEAFF
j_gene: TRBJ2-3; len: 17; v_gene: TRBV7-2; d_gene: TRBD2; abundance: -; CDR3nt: TGTGCCAGCACCCCCTTCAGCGGGAGAGGAATTACAGATACGCAGTATTTT; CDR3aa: CASTPFSGRGITDTQYF
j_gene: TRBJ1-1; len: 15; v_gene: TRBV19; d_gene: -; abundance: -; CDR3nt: TGTGCCAGTAGTAAGAGGGCAGGGTTAAACGCTGAAGCTTTCTTT; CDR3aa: CASSKRAGLNAEAFF
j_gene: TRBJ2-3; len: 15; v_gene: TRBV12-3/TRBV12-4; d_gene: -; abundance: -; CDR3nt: TGTGCCAGCAGTTCGAAGCGGATTAGCACAGATACGCAGTATTTT; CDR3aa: CASSSKRISTDTQYF
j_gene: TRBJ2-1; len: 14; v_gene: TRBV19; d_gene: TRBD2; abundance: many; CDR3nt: TGTGCCAGTAGTGCCAGTAAGAGACTAGCGGCGCAGTTCTTC; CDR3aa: CASSASKRLAAQFF
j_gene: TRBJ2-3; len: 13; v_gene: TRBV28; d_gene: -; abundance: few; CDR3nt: TGTGCCAGCAGTCCGAGCCACACAGATACGCAGTATTTT; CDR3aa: CASSPSHTDTQYF
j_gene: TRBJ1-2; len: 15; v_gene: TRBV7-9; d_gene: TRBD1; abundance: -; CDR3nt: TGTGCCAGCAGCCAGGACAGGGCCTGGAACTATGGCTACACCTTC; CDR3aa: CASSQDRAWNYGYTF
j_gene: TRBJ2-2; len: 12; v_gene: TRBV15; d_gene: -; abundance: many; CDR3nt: TGTGCCACCAGCCGGGCAGAAGGGGAGCTGTTTTTT; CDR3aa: CATSRAEGELFF